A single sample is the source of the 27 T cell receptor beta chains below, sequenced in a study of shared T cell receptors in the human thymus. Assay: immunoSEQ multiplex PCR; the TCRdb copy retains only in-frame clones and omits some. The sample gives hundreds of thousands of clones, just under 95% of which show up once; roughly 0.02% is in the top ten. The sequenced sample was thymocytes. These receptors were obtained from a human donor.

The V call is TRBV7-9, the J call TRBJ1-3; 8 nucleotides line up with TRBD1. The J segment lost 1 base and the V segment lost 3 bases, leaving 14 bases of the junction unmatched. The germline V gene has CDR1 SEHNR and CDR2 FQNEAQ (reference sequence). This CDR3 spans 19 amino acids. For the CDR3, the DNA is TGTGCCAGCAGCTTGAATGTAGAGGACAGGGTTTTTTCTGGAAACACCATATATTTT. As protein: CASSLNVEDRVFSGNTIYF.

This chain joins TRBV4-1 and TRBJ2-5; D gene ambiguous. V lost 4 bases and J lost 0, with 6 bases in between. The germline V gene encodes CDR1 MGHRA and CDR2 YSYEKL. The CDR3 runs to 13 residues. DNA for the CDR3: TGCGCCAGCAGCCGGGCGTACCAAGAGACCCAGTACTTC. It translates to CASSRAYQETQYF.

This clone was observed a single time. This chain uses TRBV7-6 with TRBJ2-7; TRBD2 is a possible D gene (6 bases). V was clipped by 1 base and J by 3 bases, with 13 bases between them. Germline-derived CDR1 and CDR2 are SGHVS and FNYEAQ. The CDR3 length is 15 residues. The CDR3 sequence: CASSLGAGSGYEQYF. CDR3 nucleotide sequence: TGTGCCAGCAGCTTAGGTGCGGGATCAGGCTACGAGCAGTACTTC.

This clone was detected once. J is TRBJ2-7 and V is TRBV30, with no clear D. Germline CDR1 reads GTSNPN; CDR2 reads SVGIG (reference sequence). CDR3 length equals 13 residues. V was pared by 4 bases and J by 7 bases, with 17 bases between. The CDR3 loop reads CAWTRGWVREQYF. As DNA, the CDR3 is TGTGCCTGGACCCGAGGTTGGGTCCGGGAGCAGTACTTC.

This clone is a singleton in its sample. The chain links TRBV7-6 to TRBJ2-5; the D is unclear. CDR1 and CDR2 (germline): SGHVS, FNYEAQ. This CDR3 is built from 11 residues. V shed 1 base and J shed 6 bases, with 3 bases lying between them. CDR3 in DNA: TGTGCCAGCAGCTTAGAGAAGACCCAGTACTTC. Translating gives CASSLEKTQYF.

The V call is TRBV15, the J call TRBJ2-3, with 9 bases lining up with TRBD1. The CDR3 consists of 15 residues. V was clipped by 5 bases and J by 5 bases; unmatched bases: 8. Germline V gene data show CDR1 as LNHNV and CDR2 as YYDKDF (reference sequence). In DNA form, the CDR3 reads TGTGCCACCAGCTGGGGACAGGGAAGTTTAGATACGCAGTATTTT. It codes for CATSWGQGSLDTQYF.

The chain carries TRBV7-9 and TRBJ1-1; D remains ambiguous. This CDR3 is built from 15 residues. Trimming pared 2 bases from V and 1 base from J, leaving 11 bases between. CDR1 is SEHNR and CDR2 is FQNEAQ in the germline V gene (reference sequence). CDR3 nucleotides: TGTGCCAGCAGCTTATGGTCCCGGTCGAACACTGAAGCTTTCTTT. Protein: CASSLWSRSNTEAFF.

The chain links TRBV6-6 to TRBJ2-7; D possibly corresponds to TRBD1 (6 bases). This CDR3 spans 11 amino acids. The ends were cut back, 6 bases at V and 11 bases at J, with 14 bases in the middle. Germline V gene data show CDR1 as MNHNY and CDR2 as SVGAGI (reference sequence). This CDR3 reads CASSSSQGKYF. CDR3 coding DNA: TGTGCCAGCAGCTCCTCACAGGGAAAGTACTTC.

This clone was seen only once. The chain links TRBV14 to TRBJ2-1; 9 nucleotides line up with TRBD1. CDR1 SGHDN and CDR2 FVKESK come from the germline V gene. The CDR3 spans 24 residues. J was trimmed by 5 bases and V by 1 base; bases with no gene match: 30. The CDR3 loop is CASSQVRSSYYGGRDRDPNNEQFF. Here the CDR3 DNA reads TGTGCCAGCAGCCAAGTGCGAAGCTCATATTATGGGGGCCGGGACAGGGATCCCAACAATGAGCAGTTCTTC.

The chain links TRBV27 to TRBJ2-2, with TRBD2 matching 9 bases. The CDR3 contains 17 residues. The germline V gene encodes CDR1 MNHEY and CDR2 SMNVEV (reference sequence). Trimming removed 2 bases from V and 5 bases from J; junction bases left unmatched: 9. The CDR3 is CASSLVREGRHTGELFF. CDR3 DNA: TGTGCCAGCAGTTTAGTGCGGGAGGGCCGGCATACCGGGGAGCTGTTTTTT.

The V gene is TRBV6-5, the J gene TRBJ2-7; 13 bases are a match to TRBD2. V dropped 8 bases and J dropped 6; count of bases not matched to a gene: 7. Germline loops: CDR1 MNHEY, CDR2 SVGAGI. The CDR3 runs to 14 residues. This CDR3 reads CASRVTSGRSEQYF. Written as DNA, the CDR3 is TGTGCCAGCCGGGTGACTAGCGGGAGGAGCGAGCAGTACTTC.

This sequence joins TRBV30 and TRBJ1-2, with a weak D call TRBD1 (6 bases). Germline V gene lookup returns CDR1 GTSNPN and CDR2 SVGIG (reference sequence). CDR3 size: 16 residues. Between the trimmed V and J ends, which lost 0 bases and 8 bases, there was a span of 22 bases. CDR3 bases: TGTGCCTGGAGTGTATGCAGGTCCCAGGGGCACAAGGGCTACACCTTC. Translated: CAWSVCRSQGHKGYTF.

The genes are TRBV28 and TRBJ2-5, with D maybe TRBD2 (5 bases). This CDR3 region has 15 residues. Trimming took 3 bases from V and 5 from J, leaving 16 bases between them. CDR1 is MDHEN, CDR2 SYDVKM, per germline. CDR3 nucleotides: TGTGCCAGCAGTTTTGGCGGGTTCCGATCGGAGACCCAGTACTTC. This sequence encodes CASSFGGFRSETQYF.

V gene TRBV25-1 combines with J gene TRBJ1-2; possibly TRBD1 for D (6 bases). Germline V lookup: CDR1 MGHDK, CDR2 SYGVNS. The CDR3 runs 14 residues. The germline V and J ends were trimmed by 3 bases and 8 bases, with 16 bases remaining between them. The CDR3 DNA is TGTGCCAGCAGTGAGCAGACAGGCCTAGAAGGCTACACCTTC. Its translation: CASSEQTGLEGYTF.

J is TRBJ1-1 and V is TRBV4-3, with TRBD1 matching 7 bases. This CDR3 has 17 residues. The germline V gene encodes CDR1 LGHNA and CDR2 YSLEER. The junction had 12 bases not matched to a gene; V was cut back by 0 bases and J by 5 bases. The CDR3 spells CASSQDRPTGSETEAFF. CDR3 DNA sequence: TGCGCCAGCAGCCAAGATCGGCCGACAGGGTCAGAGACTGAAGCTTTCTTT.

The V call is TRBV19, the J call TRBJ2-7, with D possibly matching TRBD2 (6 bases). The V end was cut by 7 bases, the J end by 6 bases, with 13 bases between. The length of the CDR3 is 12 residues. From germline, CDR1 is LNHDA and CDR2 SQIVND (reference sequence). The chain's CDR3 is CASTTQGGEQYF. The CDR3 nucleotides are TGTGCCAGTACCACCCAGGGAGGCGAGCAGTACTTC.

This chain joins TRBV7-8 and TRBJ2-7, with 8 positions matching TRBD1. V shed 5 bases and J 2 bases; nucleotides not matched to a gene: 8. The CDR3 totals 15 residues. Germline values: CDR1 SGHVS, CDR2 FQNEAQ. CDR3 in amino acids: CASSDRTGTAYEQYF. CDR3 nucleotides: TGTGCCAGCAGCGATCGGACAGGGACTGCCTACGAGCAGTACTTC.

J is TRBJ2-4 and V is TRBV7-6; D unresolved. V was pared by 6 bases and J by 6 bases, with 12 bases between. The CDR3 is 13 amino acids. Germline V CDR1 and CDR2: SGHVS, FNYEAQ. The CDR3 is CASSDPPGNIQYF. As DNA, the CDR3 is TGTGCCAGCAGTGACCCCCCGGGAAACATTCAGTACTTC.

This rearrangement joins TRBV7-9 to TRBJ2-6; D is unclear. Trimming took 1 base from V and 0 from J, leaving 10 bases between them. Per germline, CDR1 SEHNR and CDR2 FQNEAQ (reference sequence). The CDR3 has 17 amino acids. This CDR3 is CASSLEFWDSGANVLTF. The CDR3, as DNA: TGTGCCAGCAGCTTAGAGTTTTGGGACTCTGGGGCCAACGTCCTGACTTTC.

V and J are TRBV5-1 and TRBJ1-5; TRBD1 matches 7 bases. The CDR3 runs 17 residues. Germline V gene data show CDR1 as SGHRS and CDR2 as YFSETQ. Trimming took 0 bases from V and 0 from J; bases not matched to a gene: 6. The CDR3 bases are TGCGCCAGCAGCTTGGAACCCACAGGGGATAGCAATCAGCCCCAGCATTTT. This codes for CASSLEPTGDSNQPQHF. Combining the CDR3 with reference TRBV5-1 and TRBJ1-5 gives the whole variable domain KAGVTQTPRYLIKTRGQQVTLSCSPISGHRSVSWYQQTPGQGLQFLFEYFSETQRNKGNFPGRFSGRQFSNSRSEMNVSTLELGDSALYLCASSLEPTGDSNQPQHFGDGTRLSIL.

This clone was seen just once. CDR3 region: CASSPSEREKLYNEQFF. DNA for the CDR3: TGTGCCAGCAGCCCATCGGAGCGGGAGAAACTCTACAATGAGCAGTTCTTC. This chain connects TRBV7-9 to TRBJ2-1; 8 bases are shared with TRBD2. This CDR3 region has 17 residues. From germline, CDR1 is SEHNR and CDR2 FQNEAQ (reference sequence). With 5 bases clipped from V and 3 bases from J, the junction kept 12 bases outside the gene matches.

CDR3 residues: CASGQLYEQYF. CDR3 nucleotides: TGTGCCAGCGGACAGCTTTACGAGCAGTACTTC. V is TRBV28 and J is TRBJ2-7; D possibly corresponds to TRBD1 (6 bases). The V gene lost 8 bases and the J gene lost 4 bases, with 9 bases spanning the gap. The germline CDR1 and CDR2 sequences are MDHEN and SYDVKM. The CDR3 is 11 amino acids.

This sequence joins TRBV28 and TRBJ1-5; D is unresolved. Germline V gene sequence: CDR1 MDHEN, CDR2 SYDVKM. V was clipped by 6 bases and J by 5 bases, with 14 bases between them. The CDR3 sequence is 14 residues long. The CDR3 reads CASRSRADHQPQHF. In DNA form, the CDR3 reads TGTGCCAGCAGGTCGAGGGCAGACCATCAGCCCCAGCATTTT.

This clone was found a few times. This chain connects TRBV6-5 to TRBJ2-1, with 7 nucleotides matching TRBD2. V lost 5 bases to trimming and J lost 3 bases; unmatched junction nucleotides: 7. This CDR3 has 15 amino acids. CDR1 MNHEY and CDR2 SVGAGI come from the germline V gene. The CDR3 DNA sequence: TGTGCCAGCAGTCTCAGCGGGACTGGCTACAATGAGCAGTTCTTC. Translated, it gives CASSLSGTGYNEQFF.

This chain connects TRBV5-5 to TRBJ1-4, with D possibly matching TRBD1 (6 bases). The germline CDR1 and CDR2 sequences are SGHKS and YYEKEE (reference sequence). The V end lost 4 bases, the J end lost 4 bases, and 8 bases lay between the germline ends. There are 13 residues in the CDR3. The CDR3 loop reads CASSQQGNEKLFF. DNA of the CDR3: TGTGCCAGCAGCCAACAGGGTAATGAAAAACTGTTTTTT.

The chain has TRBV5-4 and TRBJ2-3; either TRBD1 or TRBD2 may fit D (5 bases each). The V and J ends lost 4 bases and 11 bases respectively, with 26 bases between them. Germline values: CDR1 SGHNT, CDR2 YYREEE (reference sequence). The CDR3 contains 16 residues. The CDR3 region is CASSPGQAVPRVGQYF. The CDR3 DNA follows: TGTGCCAGCAGCCCGGGGCAAGCGGTGCCCCGGGTAGGGCAGTATTTT.

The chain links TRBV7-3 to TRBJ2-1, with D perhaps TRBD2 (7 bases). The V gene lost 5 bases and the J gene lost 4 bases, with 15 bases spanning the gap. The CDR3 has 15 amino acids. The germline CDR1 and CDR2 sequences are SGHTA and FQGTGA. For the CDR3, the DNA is TGTGCCAGCAGCGTCGGGCGGGGGCTTTACAATGAGCAGTTCTTC. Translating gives CASSVGRGLYNEQFF.